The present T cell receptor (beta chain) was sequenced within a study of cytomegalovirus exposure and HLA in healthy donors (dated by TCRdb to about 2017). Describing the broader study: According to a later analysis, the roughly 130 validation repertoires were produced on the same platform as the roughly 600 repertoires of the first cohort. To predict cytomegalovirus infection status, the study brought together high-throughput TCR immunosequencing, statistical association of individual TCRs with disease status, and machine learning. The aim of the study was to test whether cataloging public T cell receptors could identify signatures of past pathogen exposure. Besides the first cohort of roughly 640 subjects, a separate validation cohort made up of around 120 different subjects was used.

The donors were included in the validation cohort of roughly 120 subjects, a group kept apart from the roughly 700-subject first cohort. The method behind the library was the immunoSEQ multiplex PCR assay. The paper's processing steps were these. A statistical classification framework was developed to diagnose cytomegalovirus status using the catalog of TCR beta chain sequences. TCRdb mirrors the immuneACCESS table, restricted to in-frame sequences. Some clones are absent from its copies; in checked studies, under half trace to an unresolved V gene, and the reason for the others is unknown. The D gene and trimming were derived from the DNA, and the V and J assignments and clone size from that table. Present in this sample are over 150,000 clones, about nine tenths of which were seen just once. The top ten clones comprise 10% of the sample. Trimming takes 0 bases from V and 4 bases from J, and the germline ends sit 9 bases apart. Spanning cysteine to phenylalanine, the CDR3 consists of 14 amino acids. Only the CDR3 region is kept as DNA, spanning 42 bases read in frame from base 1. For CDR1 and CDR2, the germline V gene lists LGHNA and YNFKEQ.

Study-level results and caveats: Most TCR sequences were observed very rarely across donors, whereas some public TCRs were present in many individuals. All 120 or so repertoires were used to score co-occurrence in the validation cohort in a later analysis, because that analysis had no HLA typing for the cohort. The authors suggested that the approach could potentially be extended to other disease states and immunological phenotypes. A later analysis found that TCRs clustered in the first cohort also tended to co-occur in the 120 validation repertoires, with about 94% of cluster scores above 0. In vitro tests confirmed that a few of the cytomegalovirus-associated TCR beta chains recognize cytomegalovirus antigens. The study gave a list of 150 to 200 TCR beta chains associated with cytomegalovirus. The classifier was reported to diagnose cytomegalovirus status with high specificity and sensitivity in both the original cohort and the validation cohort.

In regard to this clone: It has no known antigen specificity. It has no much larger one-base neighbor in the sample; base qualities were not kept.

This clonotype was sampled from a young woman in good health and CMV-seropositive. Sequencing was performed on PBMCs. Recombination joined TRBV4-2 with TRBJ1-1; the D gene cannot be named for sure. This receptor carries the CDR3 CASSQELGSTEAFF. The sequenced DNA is TGTGCCAGCAGCCAAGAATTAGGGAGCACTGAAGCTTTCTTT.